This T cell receptor beta chain comes out of a study of blood T cell repertoires in COVID-19. Study at large: The United States, Italy and Spain supplied acute and convalescent COVID-19 samples. PBMCs, B-cell-depleted T cells, or T cells provided the cDNA or gDNA that made up the material.

Using immunoSEQ multiplex PCR, the repertoire was profiled, and TCRdb retains in-frame clones only, with some absent. The table has roughly 100,000 clones, 84% seen once; the top ten hold 9.5% to 10%. CDR1 and CDR2 from the germline V gene are MGHDK and SYGVNS. Trimming pared 3 bases from V and 5 bases from J, leaving 8 bases between. CDR3 length: 13 amino acids. The chain carries TRBV25-1 and TRBJ2-1; D is uncertain. The origin of this receptor is a man in his forties with active or convalescent COVID-19. Sequenced material: peripheral blood. The CDR3 DNA reads as TGTGCCAGCAGTGAGAGCAGGAACAATGAGCAGTTCTTC. Translating gives CASSESRNNEQFF.